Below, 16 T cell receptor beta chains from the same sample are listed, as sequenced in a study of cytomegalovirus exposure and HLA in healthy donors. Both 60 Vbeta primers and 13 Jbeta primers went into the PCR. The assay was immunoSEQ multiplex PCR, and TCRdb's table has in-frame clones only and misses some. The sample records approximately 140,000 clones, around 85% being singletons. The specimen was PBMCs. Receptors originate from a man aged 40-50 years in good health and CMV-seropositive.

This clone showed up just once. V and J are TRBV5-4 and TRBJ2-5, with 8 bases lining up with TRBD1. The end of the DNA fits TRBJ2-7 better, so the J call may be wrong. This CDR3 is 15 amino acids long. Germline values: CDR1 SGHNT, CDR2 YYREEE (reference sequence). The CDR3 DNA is TGTGCCAGCAGCTCCGACAGGGGTTACAACTACGAGCAGTACTTC. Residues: CASSSDRGYNYEQYF.

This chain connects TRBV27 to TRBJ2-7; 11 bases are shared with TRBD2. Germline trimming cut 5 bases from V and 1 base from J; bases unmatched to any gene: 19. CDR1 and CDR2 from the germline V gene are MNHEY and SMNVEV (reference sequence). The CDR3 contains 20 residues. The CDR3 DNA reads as TGTGCCAGCAGTCCCCACGAGGGGGCGCGACTAGCGGGGTTATCCTACGAGCAGTACTTC. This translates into CASSPHEGARLAGLSYEQYF.

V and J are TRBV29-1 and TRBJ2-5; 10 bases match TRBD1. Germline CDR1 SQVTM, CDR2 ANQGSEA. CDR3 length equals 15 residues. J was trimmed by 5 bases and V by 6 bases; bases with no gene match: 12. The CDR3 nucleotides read TGCAGCGTCCTAAGACGACAGGGGGCAGGGGAGACCCAGTACTTC. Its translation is CSVLRRQGAGETQYF.

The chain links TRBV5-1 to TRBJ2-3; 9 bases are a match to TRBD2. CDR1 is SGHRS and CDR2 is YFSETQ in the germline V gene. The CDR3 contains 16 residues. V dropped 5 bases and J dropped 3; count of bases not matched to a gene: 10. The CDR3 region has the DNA TGCGCCAGCAGGCCTCCCGGGACTAGCCAAACAGATACGCAGTATTTT. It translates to CASRPPGTSQTDTQYF.

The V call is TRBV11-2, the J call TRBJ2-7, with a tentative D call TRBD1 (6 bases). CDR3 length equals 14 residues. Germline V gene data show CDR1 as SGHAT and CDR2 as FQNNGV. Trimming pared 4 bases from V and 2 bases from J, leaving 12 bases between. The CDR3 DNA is TGTGCCAGCAGCTCTCGGAACAGGGCCTACGAGCAGTACTTC. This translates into CASSSRNRAYEQYF.

The CDR3 DNA follows: TGTGCCAGCAGTTACGGGACTAGCGACTACGAGCAGTACTTC. Translation: CASSYGTSDYEQYF. This chain links TRBV6-5 with TRBJ2-7; 10 bases fit TRBD2. The CDR3 extends over 14 amino acids. Germline-derived CDR1 and CDR2 are MNHEY and SVGAGI. The junction had 1 base not matched to a gene; V was cut back by 2 bases and J by 3 bases.

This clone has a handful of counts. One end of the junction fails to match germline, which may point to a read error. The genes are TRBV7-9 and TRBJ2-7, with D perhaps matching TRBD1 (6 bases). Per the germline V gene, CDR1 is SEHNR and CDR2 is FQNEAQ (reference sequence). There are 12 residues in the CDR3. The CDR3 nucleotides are TGTTCCAGCAGCCGACAGGTCTACGAGCAGTACTTC. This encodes CSSSRQVYEQYF.

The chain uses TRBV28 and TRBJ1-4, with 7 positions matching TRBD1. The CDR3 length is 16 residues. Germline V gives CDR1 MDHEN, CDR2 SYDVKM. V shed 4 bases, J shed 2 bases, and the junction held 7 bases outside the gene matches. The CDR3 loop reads CASSSRDSFTNEKLFF. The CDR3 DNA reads TGTGCCAGCAGTTCCCGGGACAGTTTCACTAATGAAAAACTGTTTTTT. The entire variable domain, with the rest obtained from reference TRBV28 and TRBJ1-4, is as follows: DVKVTQSSRYLVKRTGEKVFLECVQDMDHENMFWYRQDPGLGLRLIYFSYDVKMKEKGDIPEGYSVSREKKERFSLILESASTNQTSMYLCASSSRDSFTNEKLFFGSGTQLSVL.

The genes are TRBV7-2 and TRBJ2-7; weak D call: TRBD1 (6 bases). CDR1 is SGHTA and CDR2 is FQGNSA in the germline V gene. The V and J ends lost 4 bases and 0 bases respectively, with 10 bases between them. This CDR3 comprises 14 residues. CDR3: CASSSDSLSYEQYF. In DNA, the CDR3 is TGTGCCAGCAGCTCGGACAGCCTCTCCTACGAGCAGTACTTC.

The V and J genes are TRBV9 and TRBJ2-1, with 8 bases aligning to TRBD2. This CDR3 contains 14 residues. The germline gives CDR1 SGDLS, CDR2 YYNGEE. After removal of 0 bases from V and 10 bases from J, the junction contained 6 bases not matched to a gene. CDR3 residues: CASSVGGGTGEQFF. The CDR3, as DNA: TGTGCCAGCAGCGTAGGCGGGGGGACCGGCGAGCAGTTCTTC.

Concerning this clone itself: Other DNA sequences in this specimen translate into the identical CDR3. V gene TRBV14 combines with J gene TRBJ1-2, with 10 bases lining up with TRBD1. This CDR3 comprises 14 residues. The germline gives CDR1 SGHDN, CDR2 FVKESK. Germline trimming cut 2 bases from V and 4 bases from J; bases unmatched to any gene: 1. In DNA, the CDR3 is TGTGCCAGCAGCCAACGGGACAGGGGCTATGGCTACACCTTC. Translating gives CASSQRDRGYGYTF.

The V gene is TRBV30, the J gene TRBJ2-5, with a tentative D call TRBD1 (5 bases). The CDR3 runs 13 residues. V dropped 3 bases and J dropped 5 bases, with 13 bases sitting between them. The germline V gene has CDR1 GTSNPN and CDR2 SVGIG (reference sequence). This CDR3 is CAWSLGARETQYF. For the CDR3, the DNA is TGTGCCTGGAGCCTAGGGGCGCGGGAGACCCAGTACTTC. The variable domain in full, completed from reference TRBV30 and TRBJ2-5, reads SQTIHQWPATLVQPVGSPLSLECTVEGTSNPNLYWYRQAAGRGLQLLFYSVGIGQISSEVPQNLSASRPQDRQFILSSKKLLLSDSGFYLCAWSLGARETQYFGPGTRLLVL.

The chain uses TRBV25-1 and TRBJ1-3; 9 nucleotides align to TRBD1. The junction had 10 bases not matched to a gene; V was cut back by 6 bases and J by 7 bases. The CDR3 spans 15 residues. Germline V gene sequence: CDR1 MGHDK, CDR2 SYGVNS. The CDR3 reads CASSKRGQGRNTIYF. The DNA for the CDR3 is TGTGCCAGCAGCAAGAGGGGACAGGGTCGCAACACCATATATTTT.

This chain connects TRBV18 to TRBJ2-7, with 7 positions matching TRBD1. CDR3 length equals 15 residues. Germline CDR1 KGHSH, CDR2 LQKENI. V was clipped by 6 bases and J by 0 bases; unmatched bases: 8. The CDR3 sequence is CASSPGTVISYEQYF. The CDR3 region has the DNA TGTGCCAGCTCGCCAGGGACAGTTATCTCCTACGAGCAGTACTTC.

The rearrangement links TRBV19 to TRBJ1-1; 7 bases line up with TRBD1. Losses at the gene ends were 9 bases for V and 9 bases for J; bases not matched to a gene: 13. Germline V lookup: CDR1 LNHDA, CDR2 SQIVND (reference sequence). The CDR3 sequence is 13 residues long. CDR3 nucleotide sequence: TGTGCCAGCACCCGGGACAGCTATACGAAAGCTTTCTTT. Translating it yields CASTRDSYTKAFF.

This chain's CDR3 is CASRPGVAYNEQFF. The CDR3 DNA sequence: TGTGCCAGTAGGCCGGGAGTAGCCTACAATGAGCAGTTCTTC. The rearrangement uses TRBV19 and TRBJ2-1, with TRBD2 as a possible D gene (6 bases). This CDR3 is 14 amino acids long. Trimming stripped 6 bases from V and 2 bases from J, with 11 bases between. The germline V gene encodes CDR1 LNHDA and CDR2 SQIVND (reference sequence).